The subject of this entry is one TCR beta chain. What it binds is unknown. Specified treatment: some 20 received Ad26.COV2.S at low or high dose, single or two shots; roughly five received placebo; per-sample allocation not given. Collection of the samples took place on day 63 after the first injection of vaccine or placebo. The study used a vaccine consisting of an Ad26 vector that expressed Wuhan-strain SARS-CoV-2 spike. J gave up 3 bases and V 8 bases, and 7 bases lay outside the gene matches. The CDR3 totals 14 residues. Germline V gene sequence: CDR1 KGHSH, CDR2 LQKENI. Clones were read by immunoSEQ multiplex PCR, and TCRdb kept only the in-frame ones, dropping some. This table holds 320,000 or so clones, 85% to 90% found once. The data derive from a study of Ad26.COV2.S vaccination and SARS-CoV-2 variants. Study context: Participant was drawn from the COV1001 Ad26.COV2.S trial arm. The study gave Ad26.COV2.S intramuscularly, once or twice 56 days apart. The study, taken as a whole, reports: Non-spike TCR breadth showed similarity between vaccine and placebo recipients.

The sample in question was peripheral blood, obtained in a trial of Ad26.COV2.S vaccine versus placebo. The chain employs TRBV18 and TRBJ1-5, with 7 positions matching TRBD1. This clonotype was sampled from a person aged 18-60 years who received the Ad26.COV2.S COVID-19 vaccine or a placebo. The CDR3 reads CASGGTANNQPQHF. The CDR3 region has the DNA TGTGCCAGCGGAGGGACAGCGAACAATCAGCCCCAGCATTTT.